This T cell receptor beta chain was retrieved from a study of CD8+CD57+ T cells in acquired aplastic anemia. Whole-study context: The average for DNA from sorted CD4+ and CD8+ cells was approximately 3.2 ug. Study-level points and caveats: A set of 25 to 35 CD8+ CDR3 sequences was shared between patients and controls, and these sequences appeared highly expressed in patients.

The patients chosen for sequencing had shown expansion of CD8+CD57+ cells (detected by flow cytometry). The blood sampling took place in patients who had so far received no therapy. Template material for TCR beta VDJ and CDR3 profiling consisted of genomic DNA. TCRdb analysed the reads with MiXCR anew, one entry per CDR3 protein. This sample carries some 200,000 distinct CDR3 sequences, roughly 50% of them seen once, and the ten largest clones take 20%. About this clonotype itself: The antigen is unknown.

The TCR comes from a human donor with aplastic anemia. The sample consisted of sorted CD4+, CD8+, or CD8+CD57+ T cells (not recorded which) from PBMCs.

The CDR3 bases are TGTGCCAGCAGTGGGACCAAGCATCAGCCCCAGCATTTT. Translation: CASSGTKHQPQHF. This chain uses TRBV6-1 with TRBJ1-5, with D unresolved. This CDR3 is 13 amino acids long. CDR1 MNHNS and CDR2 SASEGT come from the germline V gene. The V end lost 4 bases, the J end lost 5 bases, and 9 bases lay between the germline ends.